This record concerns one TCR beta chain sequence. Its antigen is still unknown. Additional DNA sequences in this sample encode the identical CDR3. CD8 cells classed as naive were CD45RO-negative and positively selected for CCR7, excluding terminally differentiated effector memory CD45RA+ cells. Sorted-subset replicate PCR reactions were performed with about 200 ng DNA, corresponding to roughly 30,000 T cell genomes. In the authors' workflow: ImmunoSEQ sequences covered only the junction and lacked quality scores; filtering therefore differed. Sequenced by immunoSEQ multiplex PCR; TCRdb stores in-frame clones only, minus some. That table furnishes V, J and clone size, whereas the DNA furnished D and trimming. Counted here are approximately 2,200,000 clones, about 93% occurring once; the ten biggest clones make up around 1.7%. The sample is drawn from a study of shared clonotypes between healthy human individuals.

General observations from the study: The authors expected sequencing depth to affect clonotype sharing among donors. Compared with clonotypes that all four donors shared, non-shared clonotypes had lower generation probabilities.

Sequencing used naive CD8+ T cells from PBMCs. The receptor was derived from a man aged 18 to 29 in good health. Some clones in this sample may be carry-over from other donors' samples.

Here the CDR3 reads CASSARGLAGNTDTQYF. In nucleotides, the CDR3 is TGTGCCAGCAGCGCCCGAGGACTAGCGGGCAACACAGATACGCAGTATTTT. V is TRBV9 and J is TRBJ2-3; 11 positions agree with TRBD2. Germline V gene data show CDR1 as SGDLS and CDR2 as YYNGEE. J was trimmed by 2 bases and V by 3 bases; bases with no gene match: 8. The CDR3 covers 17 residues.